This T cell receptor beta chain appears in the sequencing data of a study of human T cells and chemical hapten exposure. Study-wide results and limits: While controls formed fewer of them, expanded TCRs formed significantly more large CDR3 similarity clusters. DPC sensitization produced no change in TCRs with frequency above 1 in 1000.

Time point described: pre-sensitization, week 0. The treatment is: therapeutic diphenylcyclopropenone sensitization with weekly scalp DPC. This clonotype was seen many times. Its antigen is still unknown. MiXCR was run by TCRdb on the RACE reads, yielding one entry per CDR3 protein. Of a few hundred thousand distinct CDR3 sequences listed, over 5% are singletons. CDR1 and CDR2 (germline): SEHNR, FQNEAQ (reference sequence). V lost 1 base, J lost 1 base, and 4 bases lay in between. The CDR3 is made up of 14 amino acids. The chain has TRBV7-9 and TRBJ2-2; D is uncertain. Sample: whole blood, taken in connection with sensitization to the hapten diphenylcyclopropenone (DPC). This receptor was identified in a woman in her late teens or twenties with alopecia areata. Some clones in this sample may be carry-over from other donors' samples. The CDR3 DNA reads TGTGCCAGCAGCTTAGAGGTGAACACCGGGGAGCTGTTTTTT. Translating it yields CASSLEVNTGELFF.